This record looks at one T cell receptor beta chain sequence and its context. Per the germline V gene, CDR1 is MDHEN and CDR2 is SYDVKM. The CDR3 extends over 14 amino acids. V lost 1 base and J 1 base, leaving 7 bases between the germline ends. This record belongs to a study of CD8 T cells in Susac syndrome. When the RNA was reverse transcribed, random hexamers were used with an input of about 0.5 to 1 ug. One entry per CDR3 protein, called by TCRdb with MiXCR from the immunoSEQ multiplex PCR reads. The sample lists approximately 130,000 distinct CDR3 sequences; under 95% were seen once. The TCR was taken from a human donor with multiple sclerosis. Sequences were obtained from CD8+ T cells from PBMCs. V usage is TRBV28 and J usage is TRBJ1-1; D gene unclear. CDR3 nucleotide sequence: TGTGCCAGCAGTTTATCCCCGGAGAACACTGAAGCTTTCTTT. Protein product: CASSLSPENTEAFF.